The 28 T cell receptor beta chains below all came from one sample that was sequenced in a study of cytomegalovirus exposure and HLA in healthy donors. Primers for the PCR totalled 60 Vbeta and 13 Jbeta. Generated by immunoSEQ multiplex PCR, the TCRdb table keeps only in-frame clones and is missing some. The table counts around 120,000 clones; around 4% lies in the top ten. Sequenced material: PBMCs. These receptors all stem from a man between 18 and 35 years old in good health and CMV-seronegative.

Here the CDR3 reads CASSLAGTYEQYF. CDR3 sequence (DNA): TGCGCCAGCAGCTTGGCCGGGACCTACGAGCAGTACTTC. The V and J genes are TRBV5-1 and TRBJ2-7, with D maybe TRBD2 (5 bases). Trimming took off 0 bases at V and 2 bases at J, with 6 bases between the two ends. Per germline, CDR1 SGHRS and CDR2 YFSETQ. The CDR3 consists of 13 residues.

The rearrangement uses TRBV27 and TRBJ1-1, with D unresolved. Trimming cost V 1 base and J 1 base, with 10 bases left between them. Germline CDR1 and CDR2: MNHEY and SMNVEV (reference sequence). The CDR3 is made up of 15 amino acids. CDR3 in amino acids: CASSLFGNSNTEAFF. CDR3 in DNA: TGTGCCAGCAGTTTATTCGGGAATTCGAACACTGAAGCTTTCTTT.

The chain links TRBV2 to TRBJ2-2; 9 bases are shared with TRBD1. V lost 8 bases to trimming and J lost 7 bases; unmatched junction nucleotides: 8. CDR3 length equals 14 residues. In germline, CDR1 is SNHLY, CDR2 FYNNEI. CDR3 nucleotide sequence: TGTGCCAGCTGGGGACAGGGATTTAACGGGGAGCTGTTTTTT. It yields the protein CASWGQGFNGELFF.

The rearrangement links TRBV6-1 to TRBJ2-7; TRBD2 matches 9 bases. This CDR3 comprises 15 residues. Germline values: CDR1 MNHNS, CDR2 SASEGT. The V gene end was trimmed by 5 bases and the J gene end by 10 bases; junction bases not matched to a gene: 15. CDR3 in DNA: TGTGCCAGCAGTCCCAGCCGAGGGGCGGGAGGGAAACAGTACTTC. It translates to CASSPSRGAGGKQYF.

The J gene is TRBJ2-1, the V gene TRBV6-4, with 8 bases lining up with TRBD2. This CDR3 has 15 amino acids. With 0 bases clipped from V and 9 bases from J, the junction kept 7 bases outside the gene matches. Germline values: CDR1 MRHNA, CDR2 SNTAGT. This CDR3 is CASSDSISGGGEQFF. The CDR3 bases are TGTGCCAGCAGTGACTCGATCAGCGGGGGCGGTGAGCAGTTCTTC.

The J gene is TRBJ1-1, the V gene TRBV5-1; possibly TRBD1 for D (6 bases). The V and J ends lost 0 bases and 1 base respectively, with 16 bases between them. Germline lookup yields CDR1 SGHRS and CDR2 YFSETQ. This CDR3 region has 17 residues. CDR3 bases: TGCGCCAGCAGCTTGGCCTATCGGGCAGGGGAGAACACTGAAGCTTTCTTT. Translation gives CASSLAYRAGENTEAFF.

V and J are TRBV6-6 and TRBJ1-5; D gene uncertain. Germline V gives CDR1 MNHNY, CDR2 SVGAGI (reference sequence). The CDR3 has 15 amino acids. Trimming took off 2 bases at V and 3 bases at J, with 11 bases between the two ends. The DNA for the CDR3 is TGTGCCAGCAGTTACCTAGGGAGAGACAATCAGCCCCAGCATTTT. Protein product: CASSYLGRDNQPQHF.

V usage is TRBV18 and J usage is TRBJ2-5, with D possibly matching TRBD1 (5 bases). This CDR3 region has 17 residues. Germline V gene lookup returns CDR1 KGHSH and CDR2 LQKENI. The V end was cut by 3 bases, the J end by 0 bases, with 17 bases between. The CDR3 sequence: CASSPLRTLGDQETQYF. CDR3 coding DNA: TGTGCCAGCTCACCCCTCAGGACGCTAGGGGACCAAGAGACCCAGTACTTC.

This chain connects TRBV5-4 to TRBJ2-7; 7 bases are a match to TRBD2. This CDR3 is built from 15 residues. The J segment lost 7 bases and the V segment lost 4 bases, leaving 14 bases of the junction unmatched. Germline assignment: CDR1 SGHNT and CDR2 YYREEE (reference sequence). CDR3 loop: CASSTGLVASTEQYF. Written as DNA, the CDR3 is TGTGCCAGCAGCACCGGACTAGTAGCGAGTACGGAGCAGTACTTC.

CDR3 nucleotides: TGTGCCAGCAGGGGGACAGTCTCTGGAAACACCATATATTTT. This gives the protein CASRGTVSGNTIYF. V and J are TRBV6-5 and TRBJ1-3, with TRBD1 matching over 7 bases. Losses at the gene ends were 6 bases for V and 0 bases for J; bases not matched to a gene: 2. CDR1 and CDR2 from the germline V gene are MNHEY and SVGAGI. The CDR3 loop spans 14 amino acids.

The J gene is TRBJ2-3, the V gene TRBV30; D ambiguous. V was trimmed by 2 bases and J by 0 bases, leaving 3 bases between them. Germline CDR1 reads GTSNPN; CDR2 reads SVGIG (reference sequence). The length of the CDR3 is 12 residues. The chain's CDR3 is CAWSPSTDTQYF. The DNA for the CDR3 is TGTGCCTGGAGTCCTAGCACAGATACGCAGTATTTT.

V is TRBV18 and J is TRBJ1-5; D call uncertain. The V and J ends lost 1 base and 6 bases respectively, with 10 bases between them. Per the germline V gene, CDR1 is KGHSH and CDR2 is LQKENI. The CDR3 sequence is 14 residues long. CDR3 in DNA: TGTGCCAGCTCACCACGGAGGGAGGGTCAGCCCCAGCATTTT. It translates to CASSPRREGQPQHF.

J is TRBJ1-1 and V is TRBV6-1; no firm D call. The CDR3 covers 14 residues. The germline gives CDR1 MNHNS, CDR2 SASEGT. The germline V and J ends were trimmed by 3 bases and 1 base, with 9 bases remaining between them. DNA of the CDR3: TGTGCCAGCAGTGACTTATCGGGGAACACTGAAGCTTTCTTT. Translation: CASSDLSGNTEAFF.

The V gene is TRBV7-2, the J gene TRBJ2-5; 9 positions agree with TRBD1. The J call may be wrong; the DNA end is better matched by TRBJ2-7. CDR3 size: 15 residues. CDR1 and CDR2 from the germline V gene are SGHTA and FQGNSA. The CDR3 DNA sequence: TGTGCCAGCAGCTCAACAGGGGGCTACTCCTACGAGCAGTACTTC. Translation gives CASSSTGGYSYEQYF.

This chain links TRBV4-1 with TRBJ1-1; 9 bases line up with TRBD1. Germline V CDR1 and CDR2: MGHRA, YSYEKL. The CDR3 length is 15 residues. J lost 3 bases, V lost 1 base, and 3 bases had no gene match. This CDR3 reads CASSQGDRAYTEAFF. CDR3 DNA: TGCGCCAGCAGCCAAGGGGACAGGGCTTACACTGAAGCTTTCTTT.

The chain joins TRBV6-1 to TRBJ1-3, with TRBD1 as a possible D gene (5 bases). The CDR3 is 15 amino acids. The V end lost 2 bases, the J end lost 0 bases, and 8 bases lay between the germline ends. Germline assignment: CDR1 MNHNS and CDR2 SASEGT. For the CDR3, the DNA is TGTGCCAGCAGTGAAACAGGCAACTCTGGAAACACCATATATTTT. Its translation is CASSETGNSGNTIYF.

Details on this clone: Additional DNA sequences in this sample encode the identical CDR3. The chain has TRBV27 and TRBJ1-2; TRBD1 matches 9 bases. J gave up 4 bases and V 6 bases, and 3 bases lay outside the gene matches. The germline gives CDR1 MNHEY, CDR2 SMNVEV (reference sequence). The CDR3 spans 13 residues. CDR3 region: CASSLGQGYGYTF. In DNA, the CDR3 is TGTGCCAGCAGCCTGGGACAGGGCTATGGCTACACCTTC.

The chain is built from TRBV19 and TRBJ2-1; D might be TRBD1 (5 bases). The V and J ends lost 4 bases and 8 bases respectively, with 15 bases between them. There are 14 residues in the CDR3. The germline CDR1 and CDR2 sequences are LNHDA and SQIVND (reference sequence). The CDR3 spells CASSSRQSYYEQFF. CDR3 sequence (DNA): TGTGCCAGTAGTAGCAGACAGTCATACTATGAGCAGTTCTTC.

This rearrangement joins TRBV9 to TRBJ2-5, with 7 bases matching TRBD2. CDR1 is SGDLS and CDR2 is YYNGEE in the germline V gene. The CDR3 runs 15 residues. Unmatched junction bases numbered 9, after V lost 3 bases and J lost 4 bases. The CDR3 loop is CASSAPGGGGETQYF. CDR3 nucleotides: TGTGCCAGCAGCGCCCCGGGTGGGGGGGGAGAGACCCAGTACTTC.

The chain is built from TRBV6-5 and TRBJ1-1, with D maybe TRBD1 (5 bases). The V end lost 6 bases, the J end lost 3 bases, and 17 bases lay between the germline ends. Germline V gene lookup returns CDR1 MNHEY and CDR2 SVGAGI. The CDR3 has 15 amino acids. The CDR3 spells CASSYREGGDTEAFF. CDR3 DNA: TGTGCCAGCAGCTATAGGGAGGGAGGGGACACTGAAGCTTTCTTT.

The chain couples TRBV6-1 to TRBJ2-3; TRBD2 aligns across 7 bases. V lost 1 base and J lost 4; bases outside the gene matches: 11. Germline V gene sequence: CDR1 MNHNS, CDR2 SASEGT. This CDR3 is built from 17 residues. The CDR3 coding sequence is TGTGCCAGCAGTGAAGGAGCGGGGCCCTCTGAGCCAGATACGCAGTATTTT. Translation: CASSEGAGPSEPDTQYF.

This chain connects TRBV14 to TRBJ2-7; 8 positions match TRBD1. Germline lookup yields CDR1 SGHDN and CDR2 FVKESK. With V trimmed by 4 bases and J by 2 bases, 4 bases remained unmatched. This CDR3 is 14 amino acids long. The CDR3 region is CASSPRQGPYEQYF. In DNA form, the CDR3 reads TGTGCCAGCAGCCCCAGACAGGGGCCCTACGAGCAGTACTTC.

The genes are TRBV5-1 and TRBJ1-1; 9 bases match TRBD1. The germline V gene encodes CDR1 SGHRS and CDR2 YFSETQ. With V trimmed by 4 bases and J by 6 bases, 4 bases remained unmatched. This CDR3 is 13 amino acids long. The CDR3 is CASSVTGGSEAFF. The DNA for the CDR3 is TGCGCCAGCAGCGTTACAGGGGGCTCTGAAGCTTTCTTT.

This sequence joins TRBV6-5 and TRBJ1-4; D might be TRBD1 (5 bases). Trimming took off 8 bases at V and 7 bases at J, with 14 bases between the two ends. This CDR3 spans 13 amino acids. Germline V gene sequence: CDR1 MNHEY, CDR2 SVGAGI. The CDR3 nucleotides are TGTGCCAGCTGCGGGGGAGGGCGTGAAAAACTGTTTTTT. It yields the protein CASCGGGREKLFF.

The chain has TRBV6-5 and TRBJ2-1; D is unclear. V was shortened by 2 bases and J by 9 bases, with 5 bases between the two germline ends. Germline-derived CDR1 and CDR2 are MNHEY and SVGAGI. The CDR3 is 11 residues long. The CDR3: CASSYLVEQFF. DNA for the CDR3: TGTGCCAGCAGTTACCTAGTTGAGCAGTTCTTC.

The CDR3 DNA follows: TGTGCCAGCAGCTCCCTTTCTGTTCTGGGAAACACCATATATTTT. Its translation is CASSSLSVLGNTIYF. V is TRBV27 and J is TRBJ1-3, with D unclear. The CDR3 length is 15 residues. Trimming removed 6 bases at V and 4 bases at J, with 16 bases between. CDR1 and CDR2 (germline): MNHEY, SMNVEV (reference sequence).

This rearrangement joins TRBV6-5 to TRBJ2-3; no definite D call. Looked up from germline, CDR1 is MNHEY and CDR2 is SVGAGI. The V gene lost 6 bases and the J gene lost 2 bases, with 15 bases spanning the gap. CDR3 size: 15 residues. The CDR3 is CASRPTKDFTDTQYF. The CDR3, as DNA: TGTGCCAGCAGGCCTACCAAAGACTTCACAGATACGCAGTATTTT.

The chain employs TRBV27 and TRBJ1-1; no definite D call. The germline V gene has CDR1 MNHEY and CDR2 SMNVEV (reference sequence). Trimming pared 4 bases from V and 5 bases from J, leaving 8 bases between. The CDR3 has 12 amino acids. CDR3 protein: CASSSPFTEAFF. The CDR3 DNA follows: TGTGCCAGCAGTTCCCCCTTTACTGAAGCTTTCTTT.